The T cell receptor (beta chain) under discussion was sequenced for a study of blood T cell repertoires in COVID-19. Study-level information: Sites across the United States, Italy and Spain contributed samples from acute and convalescent COVID-19.

Trimming removed 6 bases at V and 10 bases at J, with 15 bases between. The length of the CDR3 is 12 residues. Looked up from germline, CDR1 is PRHDT and CDR2 is FYEKMQ (reference sequence). Libraries were prepared by immunoSEQ multiplex PCR; TCRdb keeps only in-frame clonotypes and omits some of them. The table has about 260,000 clones, 75% to 90% seen once. The receptor comes from a man aged 25-40 years with active or convalescent COVID-19. The sample was peripheral blood. J is TRBJ1-1 and V is TRBV13; D remains unclear. This CDR3 reads CASRTAGSGAFF. In DNA form, the CDR3 reads TGTGCCAGCAGGACCGCGGGTAGCGGAGCTTTCTTT.